Shown below are 27 T cell receptor beta chains from a single sample sequenced in a study of blood T cell repertoires in COVID-19. The protocol was immunoSEQ multiplex PCR, while the TCRdb copy is restricted to in-frame clones and leaves out a portion. The sample includes a few hundred thousand clones, around 88% of them seen just once. Sequenced material: peripheral blood. These receptors all come from a woman in her seventies with COVID-19, enrolled during active disease.

The gene calls are TRBV9 and TRBJ2-3; 11 bases map to TRBD1. CDR1 is SGDLS and CDR2 is YYNGEE in the germline V gene. Trimming cost V 5 bases and J 3 bases; bases outside gene matches: 5. CDR3 length: 15 amino acids. The CDR3 here is CASSFRDRGTDTQYF. The CDR3 DNA reads TGTGCCAGCAGTTTCCGGGACAGGGGGACAGATACGCAGTATTTT. Looking up the rest from reference TRBV9 and TRBJ2-3 gives the full variable domain: DSGVTQTPKHLITATGQRVTLRCSPRSGDLSVYWYQQSLDQGLQFLIQYYNGEERAKGNILERFSAQQFPDLHSELNLSSLELGDSALYFCASSFRDRGTDTQYFGPGTRLTVL.

The gene calls are TRBV29-1 and TRBJ1-1; 7 bases are a match to TRBD1. V lost 6 bases and J lost 4; bases outside the gene matches: 2. Germline V gene lookup returns CDR1 SQVTM and CDR2 ANQGSEA. This CDR3 has 11 amino acids. The CDR3 coding sequence is TGCAGCGTCGGGACAGCCACTGAAGCTTTCTTT. Translating it yields CSVGTATEAFF. Using reference TRBV29-1 and TRBJ1-1 for the parts outside the CDR3, the full variable domain is SAVISQKPSRDICQRGTSLTIQCQVDSQVTMMFWYRQQPGQSLTLIATANQGSEATYESGFVIDKFPISRPNLTFSTLTVSNMSPEDSSIYLCSVGTATEAFFGQGTRLTVV.

The V gene is TRBV18, the J gene TRBJ2-7, with 9 bases that match TRBD1. The ends lost 8 bases at V and 2 bases at J; junction bases unmatched: 10. Germline-derived CDR1 and CDR2 are KGHSH and LQKENI. The CDR3 loop spans 15 amino acids. In nucleotides, the CDR3 is TGTGCCAGCGCAACAGGGGGCGGACGGCCCTACGAGCAGTACTTC. Amino acids: CASATGGGRPYEQYF. Variable domain in full (rest from reference TRBV18 and TRBJ2-7): NAGVMQNPRHLVRRRGQEARLRCSPMKGHSHVYWYRQLPEEGLKFMVYLQKENIIDESGMPKERFSAEFPKEGPSILRIQQVVRGDSAAYFCASATGGGRPYEQYFGPGTRLTVT.

Turning to this clone: Different DNA sequences within this sample yield the same CDR3. This chain uses TRBV27 with TRBJ1-2; D uncertain. Trimming stripped 3 bases from V and 8 bases from J, with 13 bases between. The germline CDR1 and CDR2 sequences are MNHEY and SMNVEV (reference sequence). The CDR3 covers 13 residues. In DNA form, the CDR3 reads TGTGCCAGCAGTTTTGGAGCGCGTGGGGGCTACACCTTC. This sequence encodes CASSFGARGGYTF.

The chain joins TRBV4-1 to TRBJ2-2, with 13 nucleotides matching TRBD2. Trimming at V came to 1 base and at J to 4 bases, leaving 6 bases not matched to a gene. This CDR3 has 18 amino acids. Germline CDR1 reads MGHRA; CDR2 reads YSYEKL. The CDR3: CASSQGGLAGASTGELFF. DNA for the CDR3: TGCGCCAGCAGCCAAGGTGGACTAGCGGGAGCTTCCACCGGGGAGCTGTTTTTT.

The rearrangement uses TRBV5-5 and TRBJ2-2; TRBD1 matches at 8 bases. This CDR3 is built from 15 residues. CDR1 is SGHKS, CDR2 YYEKEE, per germline (reference sequence). Germline trimming cut 5 bases from V and 5 bases from J; bases unmatched to any gene: 8. In DNA, the CDR3 is TGTGCCAGCAGGGAAGACAGGGGATGGACCGGGGAGCTGTTTTTT. Translated, it gives CASREDRGWTGELFF.

V gene TRBV5-1 combines with J gene TRBJ2-7, with TRBD2 identical over 12 bases. The V gene's germline CDR1 is SGHRS and CDR2 YFSETQ. The V gene end was trimmed by 4 bases and the J gene end by 6 bases; junction bases not matched to a gene: 11. The CDR3 consists of 16 residues. The CDR3 region has the DNA TGCGCCAGCAGCCCACCTGCTAGCGGGGGGGCGTCCGAGCAGTACTTC. This codes for CASSPPASGGASEQYF.

This chain uses TRBV10-1 with TRBJ2-3, with 10 bases lining up with TRBD2. The CDR3 is 16 amino acids. Germline CDR1 is WNHNN and CDR2 is SYGVQD (reference sequence). V trimming: 2 bases; J trimming: 4 bases; junction bases outside the gene matches: 6. CDR3 region: CASSEAVAGGPDTQYF. The CDR3 DNA sequence: TGCGCCAGCAGTGAGGCGGTAGCGGGGGGCCCAGATACGCAGTATTTT.

The chain joins TRBV5-4 to TRBJ1-2; 9 positions match TRBD1. With V trimmed by 4 bases and J by 7 bases, 8 bases remained unmatched. The germline CDR1 and CDR2 sequences are SGHNT and YYREEE (reference sequence). This CDR3 spans 14 amino acids. CDR3 loop: CASSPGTGQSGYTF. The CDR3 DNA sequence: TGTGCCAGCAGCCCCGGGACAGGGCAGAGTGGCTACACCTTC.

The CDR3 DNA sequence: TGTGCCAGCTCACACCAGACAGGGGTGAGCAATCAGCCCCAGCATTTT. Translating gives CASSHQTGVSNQPQHF. J is TRBJ1-5 and V is TRBV18, with 8 nucleotides matching TRBD1. Trimming at V came to 4 bases and at J to 1 base, leaving 6 bases not matched to a gene. Looked up from germline, CDR1 is KGHSH and CDR2 is LQKENI. This CDR3 is 16 amino acids long.

The chain recombines TRBV9 with TRBJ2-1; D is undetermined. Germline CDR1 is SGDLS and CDR2 is YYNGEE. This CDR3 contains 12 residues. Trimming left V 2 bases short and J 7 bases short, with 7 bases between. The CDR3 sequence: CASSVTKNEQFF. The CDR3 DNA reads as TGTGCCAGCAGCGTTACAAAGAATGAGCAGTTCTTC.

V usage is TRBV12-5 and J usage is TRBJ2-5; 14 bases are a match to TRBD2. CDR3 length equals 17 residues. Germline CDR1 is LGHNT and CDR2 is FRNRAP. J lost 1 base, V lost 5 bases, and 6 bases had no gene match. The chain's CDR3 is CASGRGLAGAFQETQYF. The CDR3 DNA reads TGTGCTAGTGGTCGGGGACTAGCGGGGGCCTTCCAAGAGACCCAGTACTTC.

This clone has only a few counts. V and J are TRBV5-6 and TRBJ1-1; no reliable D call. This CDR3 has 13 residues. Trimming took 4 bases from V and 4 from J, leaving 11 bases between them. CDR1 is SGHDT and CDR2 is YYEEEE in the germline V gene. As DNA, the CDR3 is TGTGCCAGCAGCCCCGGGATGATCACTGAAGCTTTCTTT. It encodes CASSPGMITEAFF.

This chain joins TRBV7-2 and TRBJ2-7; TRBD1 is a possible D gene (5 bases). Germline V gene data show CDR1 as SGHTA and CDR2 as FQGNSA. Trimming removed 1 base at V and 6 bases at J, with 10 bases between. The CDR3 has 13 residues. This chain's CDR3 is CASSLEHRPEQYF. The CDR3 DNA reads TGTGCCAGCAGCTTAGAGCACAGGCCCGAGCAGTACTTC.

The chain has TRBV4-3 and TRBJ1-2; tentatively, D is TRBD1 (6 bases). Trimming took 5 bases from V and 6 from J, leaving 16 bases between them. Looked up from germline, CDR1 is LGHNA and CDR2 is YSLEER. This CDR3 is 14 amino acids long. The CDR3 sequence is CASSREQGFHGYTF. DNA of the CDR3: TGCGCCAGCAGCAGAGAGCAGGGGTTCCATGGCTACACCTTC.

The J gene is TRBJ1-3, the V gene TRBV7-9; 7 positions agree with TRBD1. Germline loops: CDR1 SEHNR, CDR2 FQNEAQ (reference sequence). The CDR3 is 15 residues long. The V gene end was trimmed by 7 bases and the J gene end by 0 bases; junction bases not matched to a gene: 6. The CDR3: CASIPDRTSGNTIYF. In nucleotides, the CDR3 is TGTGCCAGCATCCCGGACAGGACCTCTGGAAACACCATATATTTT. The variable domain in full, completed from reference TRBV7-9 and TRBJ1-3, reads DTGVSQNPRHKITKRGQNVTFRCDPISEHNRLYWYRQTLGQGPEFLTYFQNEAQLEKSRLLSDRFSAERPKGSFSTLEIQRTEQGDSAMYLCASIPDRTSGNTIYFGEGSWLTVV.

The rearrangement joins TRBV19 to TRBJ1-5, with D possibly matching TRBD1 (6 bases). CDR3 length: 15 residues. V was cut by 3 bases and J by 2 bases, with 11 bases left in between. In germline, CDR1 is LNHDA, CDR2 SQIVND (reference sequence). CDR3 protein: CASSIGRQGNQPQHF. The CDR3 nucleotides read TGTGCCAGTAGTATCGGACGACAGGGCAATCAGCCCCAGCATTTT.

This chain joins TRBV20-1 and TRBJ1-6, with 8 positions matching TRBD1. Trimming took 3 bases from V and 7 from J; bases not matched to a gene: 5. The CDR3 length is 14 residues. CDR1 is DFQATT, CDR2 SNEGSKA, per germline (reference sequence). The chain's CDR3 is CSASPRQGNSPLHF. The CDR3 DNA reads as TGCAGTGCTAGTCCCCGACAGGGGAATTCACCCCTCCACTTT.

The chain recombines TRBV9 with TRBJ2-3; 9 bases agree with TRBD2. Germline CDR1 and CDR2: SGDLS and YYNGEE. The J segment lost 3 bases and the V segment lost 1 base, leaving 6 bases of the junction unmatched. This CDR3 is 16 amino acids long. Here the CDR3 DNA reads TGTGCCAGCAGCGTATGGGCGGGGGGGCCGACAGATACGCAGTATTTT. This gives the protein CASSVWAGGPTDTQYF. Combining the CDR3 with reference TRBV9 and TRBJ2-3 gives the whole variable domain DSGVTQTPKHLITATGQRVTLRCSPRSGDLSVYWYQQSLDQGLQFLIQYYNGEERAKGNILERFSAQQFPDLHSELNLSSLELGDSALYFCASSVWAGGPTDTQYFGPGTRLTVL.

The sample holds a few counts of this clone. The CDR3 reads CASSQEFSIAGGEKLFF. The CDR3 nucleotides read TGCGCCAGCAGCCAAGAATTCAGTATTGCAGGGGGGGAAAAACTGTTTTTT. The rearrangement uses TRBV4-1 and TRBJ1-4, with 7 nucleotides matching TRBD1. The CDR3 consists of 17 residues. V shed 0 bases, J shed 8 bases, and the junction held 12 bases outside the gene matches. CDR1 and CDR2 (germline): MGHRA, YSYEKL.

The chain joins TRBV6-6 to TRBJ2-1; 8 bases are shared with TRBD1. V gave up 3 bases and J gave up 4 bases; unmatched junction bases: 5. This CDR3 has 15 residues. Germline loops: CDR1 MNHNY, CDR2 SVGAGI (reference sequence). The chain's CDR3 is CASSYWDRPYNEQFF. The CDR3 nucleotides are TGTGCCAGCAGTTATTGGGACAGGCCTTACAATGAGCAGTTCTTC.

The CDR3 reads CATSDLQGVQETQYF. The CDR3 region has the DNA TGTGCCACCAGTGATTTGCAGGGGGTCCAAGAGACCCAGTACTTC. The chain is built from TRBV24-1 and TRBJ2-5, with 7 nucleotides matching TRBD1. CDR3 size: 15 residues. The germline V gene encodes CDR1 KGHDR and CDR2 SFDVKD. Trimming took 0 bases from V and 1 from J; bases not matched to a gene: 1.

V gene TRBV15 combines with J gene TRBJ2-1; 11 bases are a match to TRBD1. The junction had 4 bases not matched to a gene; V was cut back by 3 bases and J by 6 bases. CDR1 and CDR2 from the germline V gene are LNHNV and YYDKDF (reference sequence). This CDR3 is 15 amino acids long. Here the CDR3 reads CATSRGQGVSNEQFF. CDR3 in DNA: TGTGCCACCAGCAGGGGACAGGGGGTTTCCAATGAGCAGTTCTTC. The full variable domain, its missing parts supplied by reference TRBV15 and TRBJ2-1, is DAMVIQNPRYQVTQFGKPVTLSCSQTLNHNVMYWYQQKSSQAPKLLFHYYDKDFNNEADTPDNFQSRRPNTSFCFLDIRSPGLGDTAMYLCATSRGQGVSNEQFFGPGTRLTVL.

The CDR3 DNA reads TGTGCCAGCAGGCTCCCGGGAATCCCCTACGAGCAGTACTTC. Translated, it gives CASRLPGIPYEQYF. This chain links TRBV6-5 with TRBJ2-7, with D perhaps matching TRBD2 (5 bases). Germline-derived CDR1 and CDR2 are MNHEY and SVGAGI. This CDR3 contains 14 residues. V was clipped by 6 bases and J by 2 bases, with 14 bases between them.

The chain couples TRBV14 to TRBJ1-2, with no clear D. Germline CDR1 reads SGHDN; CDR2 reads FVKESK. V lost 4 bases, J lost 5 bases, and 11 bases lay in between. The CDR3 is 13 amino acids. The CDR3 bases are TGTGCCAGCAGCCCGGAGCCCTTATATGGCTACACCTTC. Amino acid sequence: CASSPEPLYGYTF.

This clone appeared a few times. The chain joins TRBV28 to TRBJ2-7; 9 nucleotides align to TRBD1. The J segment lost 3 bases and the V segment lost 4 bases, leaving 10 bases of the junction unmatched. The germline V gene has CDR1 MDHEN and CDR2 SYDVKM. This CDR3 contains 16 residues. As DNA, the CDR3 is TGTGCCAGCAGTTCACCAGGGACAGGGATGGGCTACGAGCAGTACTTC. This sequence encodes CASSSPGTGMGYEQYF.

The rearrangement uses TRBV7-2 and TRBJ2-4; perhaps TRBD1 as D (8 bases). V shed 6 bases and J shed 0 bases, with 18 bases lying between them. CDR1 is SGHTA, CDR2 FQGNSA, per germline. This CDR3 comprises 17 residues. The CDR3 sequence is CASSLITGGVAKNIQYF. The CDR3 coding sequence is TGTGCCAGCAGTCTGATCACAGGGGGGGTAGCCAAAAACATTCAGTACTTC. The full variable domain, in which reference TRBV7-2 and TRBJ2-4 provide the parts outside the CDR3, is GAGVSQSPSNKVTEKGKDVELRCDPISGHTALYWYRQSLGQGLEFLIYFQGNSAPDKSGLPSDRFSAERTGGSVSTLTIQRTQQEDSAVYLCASSLITGGVAKNIQYFGAGTRLSVL.